This is a list of T cell receptor beta chains from one sample in a study of cytomegalovirus exposure and HLA in healthy donors. Generated by immunoSEQ multiplex PCR, the TCRdb table keeps only in-frame clones and is missing some. The sample yields approximately 180,000 clones, roughly 80% seen once. Sample: PBMCs. The receptors stem from a man aged 25-45 years in good health and CMV-seropositive. Both conserved end residues are part of each CDR3. The D gene is left open where the match is weak. Size values are once, few and many counts, or a class for expanded clones, and some rows have none.

CDR3nt | CDR3aa | v_gene | len | d_gene | abundance | j_gene
TGTGCCAGCAGCTTTAGGACTAGCGGGAATCAGGCGAATGAGCAGTTCTTC | CASSFRTSGNQANEQFF | TRBV7-9 | 17 | TRBD2 | . | TRBJ2-1
TGTGCCAGCAGCTTGGTAGGTGGGGCAGCAGATACGCAGTATTTT | CASSLVGGAADTQYF | TRBV5-6 | 15 | . | once | TRBJ2-3
TGTGCCAGTAGTAGCGGCGGGAGGCTCAACGAGCAGTACTTC | CASSSGGRLNEQYF | TRBV19 | 14 | TRBD2 | . | TRBJ2-7
TGCAGCGTTGGAGGGAGCGCGGATGGAAACACCATATATTTT | CSVGGSADGNTIYF | TRBV29-1 | 14 | . | . | TRBJ1-3
TGTGCCAGCAGTTTATCGGTCAGCGGGACAAACACAGATACGCAGTATTTT | CASSLSVSGTNTDTQYF | TRBV27 | 17 | . | few | TRBJ2-3
TGCGCCAGCAGCTTTCCACAGGGGGCCGGGGAGCTGTTTTTT | CASSFPQGAGELFF | TRBV5-1 | 14 | TRBD1 | . | TRBJ2-2
TGTGCCAGCAGCTTATTGGGCGGGAGCACAGATACGCAGTATTTT | CASSLLGGSTDTQYF | TRBV5-6 | 15 | . | . | TRBJ2-3
TGCGCCAGCAGCCAAGACCCAGGGGGCGCCTACAATGAGCAGTTCTTC | CASSQDPGGAYNEQFF | TRBV4-3 | 16 | TRBD1 | few | TRBJ2-1
TGCGCCAGCAACGGACTAGCGACCTACAATGAGCAGTTCTTC | CASNGLATYNEQFF | TRBV5-1 | 14 | TRBD2 | . | TRBJ2-1
TGCGCCAGCAGCCTCGGTATAGGGGCGGGAACAGATACGCAGTATTTT | CASSLGIGAGTDTQYF | TRBV5-1 | 16 | . | once | TRBJ2-3
TGCGCCAGCAGCCATTCCATGGGAGAGACAGGGGCTGCCTCTGGGGCCAACGTCCTGACTTTC | CASSHSMGETGAASGANVLTF | TRBV5-1 | 21 | TRBD1 | . | TRBJ2-6
TGTGCCAGCAGTCCCGGGACAGGGGGTACTGAAGCTTTCTTT | CASSPGTGGTEAFF | TRBV6-1 | 14 | TRBD1 | . | TRBJ1-1
TGTGCCAGCAGGCGACCCCAGGGGTTGCACGGCTACACCTTC | CASRRPQGLHGYTF | TRBV28 | 14 | . | . | TRBJ1-2
TGTGCCACCCGACGCACTAGCGGGAGACCCCCCTACGAGCAGTACTTC | CATRRTSGRPPYEQYF | TRBV19 | 16 | TRBD2 | . | TRBJ2-7
TGTGCCAGCGGCTTGCAGGGGGCAATCTATGAGCAGTTCTTC | CASGLQGAIYEQFF | TRBV6-1 | 14 | TRBD1 | . | TRBJ2-1
TGTGCCAGCAGTGAAGTGCAGGGCTACGAGCAGTACTTC | CASSEVQGYEQYF | TRBV6-1 | 13 | . | . | TRBJ2-7
TGTGCCAGCAGCTTGGGGCCGAACACTGAAGCTTTCTTT | CASSLGPNTEAFF | TRBV5-6 | 13 | . | . | TRBJ1-1
TGTGCCATCCGCAGGGTAGGGGAGCAGTTCTTC | CAIRRVGEQFF | TRBV25-1 | 11 | . | . | TRBJ2-1
TGTGCCGCGAAAGCGGGGCAACCGTCCGGGGAGCTGTTTTTT | CAAKAGQPSGELFF | TRBV6-5 | 14 | TRBD2 | . | TRBJ2-2
TGTGCCAGTAGTATAGATCTAGGGGGCTCGGGGGGGCGCGGGACTGAAGCTTTCTTT | CASSIDLGGSGGRGTEAFF | TRBV19 | 19 | TRBD1 | . | TRBJ1-1
TGTGCCAGCAGCCGGGCCCTTGGGCTCCCCTCCTACAATGAGCAGTTCTTC | CASSRALGLPSYNEQFF | TRBV4-2 | 17 | . | . | TRBJ2-1
TGTGCCAGCAGTACCCGGACAGGGGTCGGAGGCTACACCTTC | CASSTRTGVGGYTF | TRBV6-5 | 14 | TRBD1 | . | TRBJ1-2
TGCGCCAGCAGCCCGGGGGGAGGAGAGACCCAGTACTTC | CASSPGGGETQYF | TRBV5-1 | 13 | TRBD2 | . | TRBJ2-5
TGTGCCAGCAGCGAGGGGACAGGGGATGCCAATCAGCCCCAGCATTTT | CASSEGTGDANQPQHF | TRBV7-2 | 16 | TRBD1 | . | TRBJ1-5
TGTGCCAGCAGCTCACGGGTCGCTGGAAACACCATATATTTT | CASSSRVAGNTIYF | TRBV5-4 | 14 | . | . | TRBJ1-3
TGTGCCAGCAGCCACTCGGACACCTACCTCACAGATACGCAGTATTTT | CASSHSDTYLTDTQYF | TRBV14 | 16 | . | few | TRBJ2-3
TGCGCCAGCAGCCAAGAGAGGGGGCCGGGTGAAGCTTTCTTT | CASSQERGPGEAFF | TRBV4-1 | 14 | TRBD1 | . | TRBJ1-1
TGTGCCAGCAGCCTACGGACCGTCAGGGGATCCTACGAGCAGTACTTC | CASSLRTVRGSYEQYF | TRBV14 | 16 | . | . | TRBJ2-7
TGTGCCAGCAGCCCAACCCTGGCAGGGAGGGGAGAGACCCAGTACTTC | CASSPTLAGRGETQYF | TRBV11-2 | 16 | TRBD2 | . | TRBJ2-5
TGTGCCAGCAGCCAGGGGACGAACAAGAACACTGAAGCTTTCTTT | CASSQGTNKNTEAFF | TRBV5-4 | 15 | . | . | TRBJ1-1
TGTGCCAGTAGTATGATGATGGGACAGCATTCACCCCTCCACTTT | CASSMMMGQHSPLHF | TRBV19 | 15 | TRBD1 | . | TRBJ1-6
TGTGCCAGCAGCTTACACGAGCTTGGGGGCGCGACGTCCTACGAGCAGTACTTC | CASSLHELGGATSYEQYF | TRBV7-9 | 18 | . | . | TRBJ2-7
TGTGCCAGTAGTATAACCCCGACAGACCGCAACTATGGCTACACCTTC | CASSITPTDRNYGYTF | TRBV19 | 16 | . | . | TRBJ1-2
TGTGCCAGCAGCGTATCCGCGGGACAGGGCCCCACTTTAAACTATGGCTACACCTTC | CASSVSAGQGPTLNYGYTF | TRBV9 | 19 | TRBD1 | . | TRBJ1-2
TGTGCCAGCAGCTCGGGACAAATAATCTCTGGGGCCAACGTCCTGACTTTC | CASSSGQIISGANVLTF | TRBV7-3 | 17 | . | . | TRBJ2-6
TGTGCCAGCAGCCGGACTAGCGGTTATCAATTGAGCCCCTACAATGAGCAGTTCTTC | CASSRTSGYQLSPYNEQFF | TRBV13 | 19 | TRBD2 | . | TRBJ2-1
TGTGCCAGCAGTTTAGCCCAGGGGGCCAAAAACATTCAGTACTTC | CASSLAQGAKNIQYF | TRBV27 | 15 | . | . | TRBJ2-4
TGCGCCAGCAGCTTGGCCAGAGGGGGCGCGGATGAAAAACTGTTTTTT | CASSLARGGADEKLFF | TRBV5-1 | 16 | TRBD1 | . | TRBJ1-4
TGTGCCAGCAGCGTACAGGGTCCGAACACTGAAGCTTTCTTT | CASSVQGPNTEAFF | TRBV7-8 | 14 | . | . | TRBJ1-1
TGTGCCAGCAGTGGGGCGGGGGACTCCTACGAGCAGTACTTC | CASSGAGDSYEQYF | TRBV6-5 | 14 | TRBD2 | . | TRBJ2-7
TGTGCCAGTACTCGTCCGGGACAGGGGGCGCCAGGGGACTATGGCTACACCTTC | CASTRPGQGAPGDYGYTF | TRBV19 | 18 | TRBD1 | . | TRBJ1-2
TGTGCCAGCATACGGGGCTCCTACAATGAGCAGTTCTTC | CASIRGSYNEQFF | TRBV2 | 13 | . | . | TRBJ2-1
TGTGCCAGCAGGACGAGGGGACAGGGGGCCCTTCAAGAGACCCAGTACTTC | CASRTRGQGALQETQYF | TRBV28 | 17 | TRBD1 | . | TRBJ2-5
TGTGCCAGCAGCGTCGGACAGGGGGCTGGGGCCAACGTCCTGACTTTC | CASSVGQGAGANVLTF | TRBV9 | 16 | TRBD1 | . | TRBJ2-6
TGTGCCAGCAGCGACGTCCGGGAGGAAAAACTGTTTTTT | CASSDVREEKLFF | TRBV4-2 | 13 | . | . | TRBJ1-4
TGTGCCAGTAGTATGGGAGGGTCTAGGGAAAAACTGTTTTTT | CASSMGGSREKLFF | TRBV19 | 14 | . | . | TRBJ1-4
TGTGCCAGCAGTGAGTACGGCACTGAAGCTTTCTTT | CASSEYGTEAFF | TRBV27 | 12 | . | . | TRBJ1-1
TGTGCCAGCAGAGCTAGCGGGGGGTCCACAGATACGCAGTATTTT | CASRASGGSTDTQYF | TRBV6-5 | 15 | TRBD2 | few | TRBJ2-3